This TCR beta chain was identified during a study of Graves' ophthalmopathy and Graves' hyperthyroidism. People with hyperthyroidism were aged 18 to 65 and newly diagnosed, under 2 months' duration. Researchers turned away patients with other autoimmune diseases, uncontrolled infections, pregnancy or lactation. The study's findings and limits: Ophthalmopathy could be told apart from stable hyperthyroidism by a 13-signature model (about 88% sensitivity, over 65% specificity). Blood shared most expanded thyroid clonotypes above 0.001 frequency.

This CDR3 spans 12 amino acids. Germline loops: CDR1 ENHRY, CDR2 SYGVKD. Trimming pared 8 bases from V and 4 bases from J, leaving 9 bases between. Of note for this clonotype: Antigen unknown.

Amplifying from RNA transcripts, the study obtained TCR beta CDR3 regions. In the first round, RT-PCR was carried out with HTBI primers, and a multiplex PCR formed the second round. Each CDR3 protein gets one entry after TCRdb re-called the multiplex PCR reads with MiXCR. Among around 1.1 million distinct CDR3 sequences listed, roughly 35% were seen once. This receptor was obtained from an adult man with Graves' hyperthyroidism. The sequenced sample consisted of peripheral blood or thyroid tissue (not recorded which). The V call is TRBV10-3, the J call TRBJ1-3; D possibly corresponds to TRBD1 (5 bases). CDR3 amino acids: CAIGDPGNTIYF. The CDR3 DNA sequence: TGTGCCATCGGGGACCCGGGAAACACCATATATTTT.